The clone carrying this T cell receptor beta chain has just a few counts. Its cognate antigen is unknown. The CDR3 totals 15 residues. Germline V gene sequence: CDR1 SEHNR, CDR2 FQNEAQ (reference sequence). Deletions cut 5 bases from V and 9 bases from J, with 20 bases between. This sample was taken from a study of Siglec-9 on CD8 T cells in melanoma. Study outcomes and limitations: An effector memory CD8+ subset marked by Siglec-9 reportedly appeared to gather in melanoma.

TCRdb's table, derived via immunoSEQ multiplex PCR, lists solely in-frame clones and lacks some. The sample consists of tens of thousands of clones, 80% of them appearing once. The sequencing sample was made of Siglec-9- CD8+ T cells sorted from blood. This TCR was sampled from a human donor in good health. This chain connects TRBV7-9 to TRBJ2-1; maybe TRBD2 (6 bases). The CDR3 spells CASSPGMAGLSEQFF. The CDR3 coding sequence is TGTGCCAGCAGCCCGGGTATGGCGGGATTAAGTGAGCAGTTCTTC.